The present TCR beta chain was sequenced within a study of beta chain features in type 1 diabetes. Study-level points and caveats: When VDJ junctions were examined, type 1 diabetes patients showed fewer insertions and more deletions. For patients, the naive, central memory and Treg TCRB repertoires appeared more alike than for healthy donors.

Notes on this clone: Its antigen is unidentified.

In germline, CDR1 is SGHTA, CDR2 FQGNSA. CDR3 length: 12 residues. With 2 bases removed from V and 8 bases from J, the gap between germline ends came to 9 bases. Every bit of the isolated RNA underwent reverse transcription, so sequencing read expressed TCRB transcripts. Here immunoSEQ multiplex PCR was the method, and the copy in TCRdb shows in-frame clones only, minus some. Of hundreds of thousands of clones detected, 8% appear once; the ten largest clones hold approximately 0.47%. Purity above 95% was achieved in all sorted populations. Material for sequencing was central memory CD4+ T cells from blood. The genes are TRBV7-2 and TRBJ1-2; D remains unclear. This TCR was recovered from a woman aged 18-35 years in good health. For the CDR3, the DNA is TGTGCCAGCAGCTTACCCCAGCGGGGCTACACCTTC. Translated: CASSLPQRGYTF.